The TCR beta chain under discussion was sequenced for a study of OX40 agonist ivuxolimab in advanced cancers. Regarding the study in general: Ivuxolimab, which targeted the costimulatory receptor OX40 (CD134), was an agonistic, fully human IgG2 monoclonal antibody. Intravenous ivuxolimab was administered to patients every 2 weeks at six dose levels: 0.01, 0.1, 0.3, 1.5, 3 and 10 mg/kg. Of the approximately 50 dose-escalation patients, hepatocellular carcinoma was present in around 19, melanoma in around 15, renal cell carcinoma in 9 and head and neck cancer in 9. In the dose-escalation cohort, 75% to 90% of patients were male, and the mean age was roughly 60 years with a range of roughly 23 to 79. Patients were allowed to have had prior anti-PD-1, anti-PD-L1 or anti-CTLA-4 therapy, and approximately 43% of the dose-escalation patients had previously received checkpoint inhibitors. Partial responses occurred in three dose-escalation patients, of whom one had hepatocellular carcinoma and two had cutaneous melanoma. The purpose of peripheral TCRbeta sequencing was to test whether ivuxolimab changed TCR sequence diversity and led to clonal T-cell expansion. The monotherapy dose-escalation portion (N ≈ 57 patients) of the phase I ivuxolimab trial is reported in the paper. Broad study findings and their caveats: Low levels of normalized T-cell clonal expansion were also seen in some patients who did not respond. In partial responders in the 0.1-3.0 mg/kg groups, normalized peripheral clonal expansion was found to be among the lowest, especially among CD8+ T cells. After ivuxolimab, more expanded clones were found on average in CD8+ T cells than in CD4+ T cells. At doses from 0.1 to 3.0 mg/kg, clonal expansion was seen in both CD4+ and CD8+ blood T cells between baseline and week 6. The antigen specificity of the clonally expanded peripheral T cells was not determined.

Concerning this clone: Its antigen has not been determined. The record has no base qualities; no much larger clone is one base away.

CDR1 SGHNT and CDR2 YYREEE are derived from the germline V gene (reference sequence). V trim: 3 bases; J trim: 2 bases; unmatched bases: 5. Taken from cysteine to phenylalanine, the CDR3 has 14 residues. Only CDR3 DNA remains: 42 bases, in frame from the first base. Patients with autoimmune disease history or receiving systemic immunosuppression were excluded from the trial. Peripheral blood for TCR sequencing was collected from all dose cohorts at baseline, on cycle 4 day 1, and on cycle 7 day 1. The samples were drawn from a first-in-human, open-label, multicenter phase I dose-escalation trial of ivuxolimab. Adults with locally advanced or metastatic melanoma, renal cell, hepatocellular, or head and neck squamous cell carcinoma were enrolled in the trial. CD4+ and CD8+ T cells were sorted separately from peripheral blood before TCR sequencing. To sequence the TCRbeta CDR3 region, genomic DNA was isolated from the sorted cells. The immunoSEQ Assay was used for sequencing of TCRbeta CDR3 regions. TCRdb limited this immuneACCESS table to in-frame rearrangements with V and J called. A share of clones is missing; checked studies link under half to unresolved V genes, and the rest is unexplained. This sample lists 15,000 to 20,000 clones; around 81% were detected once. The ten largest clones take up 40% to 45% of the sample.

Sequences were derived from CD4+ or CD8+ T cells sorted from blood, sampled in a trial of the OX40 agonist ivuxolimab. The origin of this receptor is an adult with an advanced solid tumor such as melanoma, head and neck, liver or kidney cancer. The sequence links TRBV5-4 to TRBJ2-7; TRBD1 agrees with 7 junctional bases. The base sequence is TGTGCCAGCAGCTCCGGACAGGCGCCCTACGAGCAGTACTTC. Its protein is CASSSGQAPYEQYF.